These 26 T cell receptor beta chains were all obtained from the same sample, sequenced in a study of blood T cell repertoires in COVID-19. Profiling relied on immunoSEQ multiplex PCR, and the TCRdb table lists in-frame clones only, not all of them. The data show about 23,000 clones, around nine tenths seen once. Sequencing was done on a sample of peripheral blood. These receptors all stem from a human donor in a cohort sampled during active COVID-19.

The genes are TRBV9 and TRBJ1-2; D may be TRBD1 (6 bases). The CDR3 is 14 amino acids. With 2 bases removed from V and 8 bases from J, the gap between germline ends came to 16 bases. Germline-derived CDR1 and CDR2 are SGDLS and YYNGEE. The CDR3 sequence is CASSVGGGGEGYTF. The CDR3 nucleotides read TGTGCCAGCAGCGTTGGGGGCGGGGGCGAAGGCTACACCTTC.

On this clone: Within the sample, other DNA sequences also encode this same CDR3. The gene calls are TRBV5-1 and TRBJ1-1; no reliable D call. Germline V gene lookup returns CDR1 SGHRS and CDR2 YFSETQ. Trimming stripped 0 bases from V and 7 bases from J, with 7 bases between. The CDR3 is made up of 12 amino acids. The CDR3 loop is CASSLAGSEAFF. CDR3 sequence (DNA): TGCGCCAGCAGCTTGGCGGGAAGTGAAGCTTTCTTT.

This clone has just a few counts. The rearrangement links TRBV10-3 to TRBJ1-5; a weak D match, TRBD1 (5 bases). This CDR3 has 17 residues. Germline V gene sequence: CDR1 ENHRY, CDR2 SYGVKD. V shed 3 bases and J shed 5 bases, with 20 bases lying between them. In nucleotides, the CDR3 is TGTGCCATCAGTGAAAGGTCCCTGACAGTTGGGGATCAGCCCCAGCATTTT. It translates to CAISERSLTVGDQPQHF.

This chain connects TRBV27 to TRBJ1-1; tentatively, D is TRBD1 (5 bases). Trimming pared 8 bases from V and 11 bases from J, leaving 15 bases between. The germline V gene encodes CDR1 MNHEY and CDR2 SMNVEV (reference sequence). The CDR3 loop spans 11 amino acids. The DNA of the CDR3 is TGTGCCAGCGGAACTGGACCAGGGGCTTTCTTT. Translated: CASGTGPGAFF.

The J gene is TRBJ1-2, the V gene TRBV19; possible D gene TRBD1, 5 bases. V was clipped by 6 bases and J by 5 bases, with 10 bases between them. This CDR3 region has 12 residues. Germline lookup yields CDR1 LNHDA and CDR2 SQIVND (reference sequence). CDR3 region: CASSLQGYGYTF. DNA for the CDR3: TGTGCCAGTAGCCTTCAGGGATATGGCTACACCTTC. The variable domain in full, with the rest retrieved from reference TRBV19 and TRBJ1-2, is DGGITQSPKYLFRKEGQNVTLSCEQNLNHDAMYWYRQDPGQGLRLIYYSQIVNDFQKGDIAEGYSVSREKKESFPLTVTSAQKNPTAFYLCASSLQGYGYTFGSGTRLTVV.

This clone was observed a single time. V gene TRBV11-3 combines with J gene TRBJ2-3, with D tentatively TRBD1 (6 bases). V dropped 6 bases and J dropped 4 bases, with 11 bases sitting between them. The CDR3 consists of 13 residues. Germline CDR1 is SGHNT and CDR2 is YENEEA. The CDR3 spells CASSDTGSDTQYF. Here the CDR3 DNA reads TGTGCCAGCAGTGACACAGGGTCAGATACGCAGTATTTT.

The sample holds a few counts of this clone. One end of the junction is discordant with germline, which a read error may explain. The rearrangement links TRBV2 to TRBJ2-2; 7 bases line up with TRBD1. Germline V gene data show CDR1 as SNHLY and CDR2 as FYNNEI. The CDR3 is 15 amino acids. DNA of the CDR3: TGTGCCCGCAGGCACCCGACAGGGAACGACGGGGAGCTGTTTTTT. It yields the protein CARRHPTGNDGELFF. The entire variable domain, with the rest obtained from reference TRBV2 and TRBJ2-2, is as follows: EPEVTQTPSHQVTQMGQEVILRCVPISNHLYFYWYRQILGQKVEFLVSFYNNEISEKSEIFDDQFSVERPDGSNFTLKIRSTKLEDSAMYFCARRHPTGNDGELFFGEGSRLTVL.

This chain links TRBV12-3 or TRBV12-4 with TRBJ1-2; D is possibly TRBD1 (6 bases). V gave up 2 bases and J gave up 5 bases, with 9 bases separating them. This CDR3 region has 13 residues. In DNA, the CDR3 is TGTGCCAGCAGTTTAACGGACAGTTATGGCTACACCTTC. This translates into CASSLTDSYGYTF.

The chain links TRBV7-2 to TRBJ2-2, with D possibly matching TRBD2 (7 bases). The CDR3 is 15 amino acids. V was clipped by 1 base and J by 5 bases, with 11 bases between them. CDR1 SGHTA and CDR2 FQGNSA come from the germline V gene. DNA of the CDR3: TGTGCCAGCAGCTTAGTGGGGGGGCGTACCGGGGAGCTGTTTTTT. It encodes CASSLVGGRTGELFF.

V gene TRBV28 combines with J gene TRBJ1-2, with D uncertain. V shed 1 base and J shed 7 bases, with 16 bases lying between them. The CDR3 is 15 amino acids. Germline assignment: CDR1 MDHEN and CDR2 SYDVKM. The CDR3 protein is CASSLSVSWAAGYTF. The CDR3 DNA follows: TGTGCCAGCAGTTTATCGGTCTCTTGGGCTGCTGGCTACACCTTC.

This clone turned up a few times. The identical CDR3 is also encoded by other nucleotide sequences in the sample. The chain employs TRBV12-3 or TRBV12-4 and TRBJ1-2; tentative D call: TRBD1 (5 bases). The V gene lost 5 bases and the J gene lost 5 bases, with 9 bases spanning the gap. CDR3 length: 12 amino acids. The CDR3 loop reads CASSTGGYGYTF. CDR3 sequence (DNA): TGTGCCAGCAGTACAGGAGGGTATGGCTACACCTTC.

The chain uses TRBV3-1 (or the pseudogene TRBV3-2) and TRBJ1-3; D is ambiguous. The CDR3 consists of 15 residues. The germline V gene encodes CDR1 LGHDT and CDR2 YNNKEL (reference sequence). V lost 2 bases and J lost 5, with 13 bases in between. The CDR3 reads CASSQPGFSRNTIYF. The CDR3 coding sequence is TGTGCCAGCAGCCAACCAGGATTTTCTAGAAACACCATATATTTT.

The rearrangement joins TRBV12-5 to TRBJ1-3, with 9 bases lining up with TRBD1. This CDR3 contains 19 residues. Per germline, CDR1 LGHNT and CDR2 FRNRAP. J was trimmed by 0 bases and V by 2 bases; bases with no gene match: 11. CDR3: CASGLLKGTGSLSGNTIYF. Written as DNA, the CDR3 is TGTGCTAGTGGTTTGCTCAAGGGGACAGGGTCCCTCTCTGGAAACACCATATATTTT. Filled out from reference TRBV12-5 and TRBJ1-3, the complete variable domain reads DARVTQTPRHKVTEMGQEVTMRCQPILGHNTVFWYRQTMMQGLELLAYFRNRAPLDDSGMPKDRFSAEMPDATLATLKIQPSEPRDSAVYFCASGLLKGTGSLSGNTIYFGEGSWLTVV.

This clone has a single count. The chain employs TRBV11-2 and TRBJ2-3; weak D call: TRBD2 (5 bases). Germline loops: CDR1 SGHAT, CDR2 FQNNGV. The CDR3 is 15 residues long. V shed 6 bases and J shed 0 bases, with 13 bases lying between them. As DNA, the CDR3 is TGTGCCAGCAGGACCGGGCGGGCTAGCACAGATACGCAGTATTTT. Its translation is CASRTGRASTDTQYF.

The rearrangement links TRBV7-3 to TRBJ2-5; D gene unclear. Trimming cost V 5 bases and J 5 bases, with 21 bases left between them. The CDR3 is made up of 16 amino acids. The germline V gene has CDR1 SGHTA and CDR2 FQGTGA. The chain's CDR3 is CASSRKSHPAGETQYF. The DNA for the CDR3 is TGTGCCAGCAGCCGAAAGTCGCACCCGGCCGGGGAGACCCAGTACTTC.

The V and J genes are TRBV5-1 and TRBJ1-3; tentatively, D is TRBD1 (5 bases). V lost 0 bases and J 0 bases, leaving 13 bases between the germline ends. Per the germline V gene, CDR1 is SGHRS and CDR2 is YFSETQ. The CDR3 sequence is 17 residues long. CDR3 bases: TGCGCCAGCAGCTTGGAAGGGGCAGACTTCTCTGGAAACACCATATATTTT. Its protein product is CASSLEGADFSGNTIYF.

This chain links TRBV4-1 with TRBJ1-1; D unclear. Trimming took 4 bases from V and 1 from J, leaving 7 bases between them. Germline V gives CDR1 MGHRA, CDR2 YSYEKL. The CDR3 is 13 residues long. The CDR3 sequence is CASSPGWNTEAFF. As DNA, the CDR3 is TGCGCCAGCAGCCCCGGTTGGAACACTGAAGCTTTCTTT.

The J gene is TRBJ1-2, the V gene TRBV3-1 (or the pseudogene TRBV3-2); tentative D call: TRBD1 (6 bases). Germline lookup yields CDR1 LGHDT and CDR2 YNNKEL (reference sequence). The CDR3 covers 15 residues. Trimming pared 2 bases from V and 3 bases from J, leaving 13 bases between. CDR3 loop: CASSQRQETYYGYTF. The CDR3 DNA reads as TGTGCCAGCAGCCAAAGACAGGAGACGTACTATGGCTACACCTTC.

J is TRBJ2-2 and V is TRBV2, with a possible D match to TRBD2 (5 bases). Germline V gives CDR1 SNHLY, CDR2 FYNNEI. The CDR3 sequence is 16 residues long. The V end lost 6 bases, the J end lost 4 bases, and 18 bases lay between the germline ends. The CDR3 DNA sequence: TGTGCCAGCAGCGCAATAACTAGTACTTTCACCGGGGAGCTGTTTTTT. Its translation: CASSAITSTFTGELFF.

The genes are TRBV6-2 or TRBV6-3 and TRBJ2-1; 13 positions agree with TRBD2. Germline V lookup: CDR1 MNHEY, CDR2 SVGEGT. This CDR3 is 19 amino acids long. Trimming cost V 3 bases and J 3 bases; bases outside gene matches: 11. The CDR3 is CASSYRGLAGVPDYNEQFF. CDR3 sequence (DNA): TGTGCCAGCAGTTATAGAGGACTAGCGGGGGTCCCCGACTACAATGAGCAGTTCTTC.

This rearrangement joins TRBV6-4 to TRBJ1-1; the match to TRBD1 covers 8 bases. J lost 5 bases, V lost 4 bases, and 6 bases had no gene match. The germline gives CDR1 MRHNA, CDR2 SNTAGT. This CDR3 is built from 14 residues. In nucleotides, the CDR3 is TGTGCCAGCAGTGTGTCAGGGGGCAAGACTGAAGCTTTCTTT. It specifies CASSVSGGKTEAFF.

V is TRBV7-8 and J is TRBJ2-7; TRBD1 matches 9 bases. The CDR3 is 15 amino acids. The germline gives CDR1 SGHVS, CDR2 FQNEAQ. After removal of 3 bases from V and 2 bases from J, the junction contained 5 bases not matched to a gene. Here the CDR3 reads CASSLGDRATYEQYF. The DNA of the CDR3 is TGTGCCAGCAGCTTGGGGGACAGGGCCACCTACGAGCAGTACTTC.

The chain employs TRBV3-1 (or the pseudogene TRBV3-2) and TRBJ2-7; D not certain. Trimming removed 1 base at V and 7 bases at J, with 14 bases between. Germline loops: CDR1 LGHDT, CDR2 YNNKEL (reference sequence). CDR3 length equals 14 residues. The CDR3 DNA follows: TGTGCCAGCAGCCAAGGGGCAGCTTCGCGAGAGCAGTACTTC. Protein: CASSQGAASREQYF.

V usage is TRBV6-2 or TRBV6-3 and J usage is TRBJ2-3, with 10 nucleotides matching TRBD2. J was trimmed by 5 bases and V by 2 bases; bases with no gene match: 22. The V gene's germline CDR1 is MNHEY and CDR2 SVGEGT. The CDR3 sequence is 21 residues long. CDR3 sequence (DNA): TGTGCCAGCAGTTACCCTCGAAGAGGGGTAGCGGGGGGTTCCATTGGAGATACGCAGTATTTT. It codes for CASSYPRRGVAGGSIGDTQYF.

The CDR3: CAISATTERVSSLHF. For the CDR3, the DNA is TGTGCCATCAGTGCGACGACAGAACGTGTCTCATCCCTCCACTTT. The chain uses TRBV10-3 and TRBJ1-6, with TRBD1 as a possible D gene (5 bases). This CDR3 comprises 15 residues. Trimming took off 4 bases at V and 14 bases at J, with 21 bases between the two ends. The germline V gene has CDR1 ENHRY and CDR2 SYGVKD.

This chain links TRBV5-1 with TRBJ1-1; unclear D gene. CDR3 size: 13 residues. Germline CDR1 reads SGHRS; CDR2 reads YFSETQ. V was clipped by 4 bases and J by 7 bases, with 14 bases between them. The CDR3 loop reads CASSQDFLGEAFF. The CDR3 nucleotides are TGCGCCAGCAGCCAGGACTTTTTGGGTGAAGCTTTCTTT.